This T cell receptor (beta chain) derives from a study of regulatory T cells in long-lasting Graves disease (dated by TCRdb to about 2021). Broadly, across the study: In the newly diagnosed Graves' disease group, patients had been taking antithyroid drugs for less than 3 months. The study took place in China and was registered as a clinical trial. A total of around 33 samples underwent TCR sequencing, from about 13 patients with persistent Graves' disease and 20 or so patients with newly diagnosed Graves' disease. This study used TCR sequencing and RNA sequencing of peripheral blood to compare persistent Graves' disease patients against newly diagnosed Graves' disease patients. Results the study describes overall, beyond this receptor: The authors noted that the small sample size was a limitation that may lower accuracy. Sequencing and analysis were limited to the TCR beta chain. Preferential use of TRBV28, TRBJ1-2 and TRBJ2-5 was observed in persistent disease, whereas TRBV20-1 and TRBJ2-1 were favored in newly diagnosed disease. The study examined only peripheral blood because the primary lesion, thyroid tissue, could not be accessed. Compared with newly diagnosed patients, persistent Graves' disease patients had lower TCR Shannon entropy and fewer highly expanded clones, which suggests clonal expansion. More public clonotypes were shared among persistent patients (2,741) than among newly diagnosed patients (966).

As to this clonotype: Its antigen target is currently unknown. No qualities accompany the bases; no much larger clone lies one base away.

What the time point label conveys for this sample: newly diagnosed GD, antithyroid drugs for less than 3 months. RNA was extracted from PBMCs in TRIzol for both TCR sequencing and RNA sequencing. The diagnosis of Graves' disease was made according to American Thyroid Association guidelines. The patients came from an endocrinology department in Xi'an, China. Each patient gave 9 to 10 milliliters of peripheral blood, collected in an EDTA anticoagulant tube. PBMCs were isolated by Ficoll Paque Plus density gradient separation without further T cell sorting. RNA quality was checked with an Agilent 2100 Bioanalyzer and agarose gel, and concentration with a NanoDrop 2000. Deletion took 2 bases off V and 6 bases off J, with a span of 11 bases between the germline ends. Sequences GTSNPN (CDR1) and SVGIG (CDR2) are obtained from the germline V gene (reference sequence). Its CDR3 holds 12 amino acids, cysteine through phenylalanine. Solely the CDR3 DNA is kept, with 36 bases framed from the first base.

Library method: multiplex PCR. Sequencer: Illumina HiSeq 4000. TCR beta libraries were built with iRepertoire HTBI primers and Arm-PCR amplification of CDR3 regions. PCR products were gel purified before sequencing. The paper's data handling went like this. Across samples, 60 to 80 TRBV and 13 to 15 TRBJ segments were identified and used for gene usage analysis of CDR3 amino acid clonotypes. Filtered high-quality paired reads were merged into contigs using COPE and FqMerger. Contigs were aligned with BLAST to IMGT TRBV, TRBD and TRBJ reference genes, and CDR3 was defined per IMGT. Any clonotype with a frequency above 0.1% was counted as a highly expanded clone. Shannon entropy was used to measure repertoire diversity, and the Gini coefficient was used to measure V-J evenness. Public clonotypes were defined as clonotypes shared by more than one individual. TCRdb ran its own pipeline on the public reads, namely fastp trimming at Q25 and MiXCR clone calling, and kept in-frame beta chains. Here each entry gathers all rows of one CDR3 protein and keeps the most common genes and DNA. It is TCRdb's table, rather than the study itself, that gives the V and J calls and clone size. Across this sample there are a few hundred thousand distinct CDR3 sequences, with 15% seen only once. The top ten clonotypes cover roughly 7.7% of the sample.

These data were also reused for a study on T cells in Graves' hyperthyroidism and ophthalmopathy. As the second paper documents: Stable Graves' hyperthyroidism was defined as the absence of progression to ophthalmopathy over 18 months of follow-up. Hyperthyroidism patients were newly diagnosed, with disease duration under 2 months, and aged 18 to 65 years. The study excluded patients with uncontrolled infections, other autoimmune diseases, pregnancy or lactation. Diagnoses were based on clinical symptoms, serum thyroxine and TRAb, thyroid ultrasound and orbital computed tomography. A first-round RT-PCR of the TCR CDR3 used the HTBI primer set with the Qiagen OneStep RT-PCR kit. Most expanded thyroid clonotypes (frequency above 0.001) were also found in blood, which suggests that blood repertoires may mirror thyroid immune responses. A model built on a 13 V-J signature distinguished ophthalmopathy from stable hyperthyroidism, reaching over 85% sensitivity and around 81% specificity in cross-validation and 80%/75% in testing. During validation, the model predicted progression to ophthalmopathy a median of roughly six months ahead of onset, with almost 71% sensitivity and roughly 75% specificity. To identify distinguishing TCR V-J signatures, a discovery cohort of about 95 patients was used, comprising some 45 with Graves' ophthalmopathy and some 57 with stable Graves' hyperthyroidism. Prospective prediction of ophthalmopathy was tested in an independent validation cohort consisting of some 19 hyperthyroidism patients and around 16 patients who later progressed to ophthalmopathy. For training and testing, the approximately 92 patients in the discovery cohort were randomly divided in a 7:3 ratio. The study also compared thyroid tissue and blood T-cell repertoires from about 6 Graves' hyperthyroidism patients. After sampling, hyperthyroidism patients received methimazole starting at 30 mg daily, and ophthalmopathy patients received high-dose intravenous methylprednisolone. A second multiplex PCR round built the libraries, followed by size selection and purification. Sequencing of the libraries was done on an Illumina HiSeq2000 using paired-end 100 bp reads. SOAPnuke was used to process the raw data, with reads discarded if the reads contained adapters or uncalled bases, had a mean Phred below 15, or lacked an exact constant-primer or identifier match. COPE v1.2.5 was used to merge high-quality paired reads, and clonotypes were defined as unique nucleotide sequences. MiTCR v1.1 was used to align clonotypes to the IMGT TRBV, TRBD and TRBJ reference segments. Only V-J combinations with frequency above 0.0001, covering approximately 99% of repertoires, were analysed. A TCS score was defined as the ratio of F50 (clonal expansion) to E x V (chaos), with BLOSUM62-based TCRdist applied between CDR3 peptides within each V-J. Welch's t-statistics and random forest reduced around 520 V-J features to some 14, which were used in a naive Bayes classifier (R e1071). Sample size was not statistically predetermined, and investigators were not blinded to group allocation. The paper describes TCR Vbeta CDR3 sequencing of 120 to 150 peripheral blood samples, made up of 40 to 45 ophthalmopathy patients, roughly 72 hyperthyroidism patients and roughly 17 progressor patients.

The receptor was isolated from a woman in her thirties or forties with Graves disease. Donor details come from another sample of the same person, matched by shared clones. Recombination joined TRBV30 with TRBJ2-7, with the D gene possibly TRBD1 or TRBD2, each one fitting 6 bases. Sequences were derived from peripheral blood mononuclear cells (PBMCs), sampled at new diagnosis, from a patient treated with antithyroid drugs. The CDR3 in this case is CAWSLGGGEQYF. The nucleotide sequence reads as follows: TGTGCCTGGAGTCTAGGAGGGGGCGAGCAGTACTTC. Beyond the CDR3, the reference TRBV30 and TRBJ2-7 genes provide the residues; the full variable domain reads: SQTIHQWPATLVQPVGSPLSLECTVEGTSNPNLYWYRQAAGRGLQLLFYSVGIGQISSEVPQNLSASRPQDRQFILSSKKLLLSDSGFYLCAWSLGGGEQYFGPGTRLTVT.